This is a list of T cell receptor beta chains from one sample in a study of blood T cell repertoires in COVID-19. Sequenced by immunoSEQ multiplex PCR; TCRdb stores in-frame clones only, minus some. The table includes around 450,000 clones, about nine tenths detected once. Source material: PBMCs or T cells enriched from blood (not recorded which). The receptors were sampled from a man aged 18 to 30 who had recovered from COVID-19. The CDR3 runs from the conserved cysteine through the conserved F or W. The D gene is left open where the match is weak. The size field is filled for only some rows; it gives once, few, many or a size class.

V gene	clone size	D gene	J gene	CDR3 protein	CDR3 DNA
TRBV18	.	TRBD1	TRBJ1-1	CASSGQGGVEAFF	TGTGCCAGCTCGGGACAGGGGGGAGTCGAAGCTTTCTTT
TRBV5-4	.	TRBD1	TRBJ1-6	CASSLVQGANSPLHF	TGTGCCAGCAGCTTGGTGCAGGGGGCTAATTCACCCCTCCACTTT
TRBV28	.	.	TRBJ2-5	CASRAARETQYF	TGTGCCAGCAGAGCCGCTCGAGAGACCCAGTACTTC
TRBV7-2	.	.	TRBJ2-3	CASINTGRGDTQYF	TGTGCCAGCATCAATACGGGGAGAGGAGATACGCAGTATTTT
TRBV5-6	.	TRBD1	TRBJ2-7	CASSFRGLAQASYEQYF	TGTGCCAGCAGCTTCAGGGGGCTAGCGCAGGCCTCCTACGAGCAGTACTTC
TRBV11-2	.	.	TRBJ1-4	CASSLDTGRGEKLFF	TGTGCCAGCAGCTTAGACACGGGCCGGGGTGAAAAACTGTTTTTT
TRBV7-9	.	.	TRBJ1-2	CASTSREGQYTF	TGTGCCAGCACGTCGAGGGAGGGCCAGTACACCTTC
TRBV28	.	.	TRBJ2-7	CASSPPGPGDEQYF	TGTGCCAGCAGTCCCCCGGGACCGGGGGACGAGCAGTACTTC
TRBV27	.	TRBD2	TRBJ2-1	CASSQGGTSGDNEQFF	TGTGCCAGCAGCCAAGGGGGGACTAGCGGGGACAATGAGCAGTTCTTC
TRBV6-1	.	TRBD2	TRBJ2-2	CASSGGLAGGNTGELFF	TGTGCCAGCAGTGGGGGACTAGCGGGAGGTAACACCGGGGAGCTGTTTTTT
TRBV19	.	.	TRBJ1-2	CASKGGGELYGYTF	TGTGCCAGTAAGGGCGGGGGTGAACTATATGGCTACACCTTC
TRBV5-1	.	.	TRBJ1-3	CASSEDSFSGNTIYF	TGCGCCAGCAGCGAGGACAGTTTTTCTGGAAACACCATATATTTT
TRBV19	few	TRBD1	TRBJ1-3	CASSVTGTGSGNTIYF	TGTGCCAGTAGTGTCACCGGGACAGGGTCTGGAAACACCATATATTTT
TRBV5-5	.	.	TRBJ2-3	CASSLGSRTDTQYF	TGTGCCAGCAGCTTGGGTAGCCGCACAGATACGCAGTATTTT
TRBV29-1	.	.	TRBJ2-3	CSVEGRASTDTQYF	TGCAGCGTTGAAGGGAGGGCTAGCACAGATACGCAGTATTTT
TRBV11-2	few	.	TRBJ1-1	CASSLARETMNTEAFF	TGTGCCAGCAGCTTAGCCAGGGAAACCATGAACACTGAAGCTTTCTTT
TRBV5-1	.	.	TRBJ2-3	CASSSLAPEADTQYF	TGCGCCAGCAGCTCCCTAGCGCCGGAGGCTGATACGCAGTATTTT
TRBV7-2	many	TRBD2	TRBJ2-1	CASSLSGSSYNEQFF	TGTGCCAGCAGCTTGAGCGGGAGCTCCTACAATGAGCAGTTCTTC
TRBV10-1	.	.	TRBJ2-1	CASSESLSNEQFF	TGCGCCAGCAGTGAGTCCTTATCTAATGAGCAGTTCTTC
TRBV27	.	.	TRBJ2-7	CASSSLVGEYYEQYF	TGTGCCAGCAGTTCACTCGTGGGAGAATACTACGAGCAGTACTTC
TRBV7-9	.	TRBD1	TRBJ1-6	CASSETGVSPLHF	TGTGCCAGCAGCGAAACAGGGGTTTCACCCCTCCACTTT
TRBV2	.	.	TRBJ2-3	CASWQGYTDTQYF	TGTGCCAGCTGGCAGGGGTACACAGATACGCAGTATTTT
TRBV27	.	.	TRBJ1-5	CASSFKGGYSNQPQHF	TGTGCCAGCAGTTTTAAAGGCGGCTATAGCAATCAGCCCCAGCATTTT
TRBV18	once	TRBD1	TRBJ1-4	CASSLMTGRVSEKLFF	TGTGCCAGCTCACTAATGACAGGGCGAGTGAGCGAAAAACTGTTTTTT
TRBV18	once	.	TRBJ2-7	CASSPGDTGSYEQYF	TGTGCCAGCTCACCAGGGGACACGGGCTCCTACGAGCAGTACTTC
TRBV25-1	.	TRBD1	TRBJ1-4	CASSDRQGLGKLFF	TGTGCCAGCAGTGATAGACAGGGTCTTGGAAAACTGTTTTTT
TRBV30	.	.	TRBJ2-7	CAWSVFFGSSYEQYF	TGTGCCTGGAGTGTATTCTTCGGGAGCTCCTACGAGCAGTACTTC
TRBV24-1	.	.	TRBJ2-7	CATSDLGREIFEQYF	TGTGCCACCAGTGATTTAGGCAGGGAAATCTTCGAGCAGTACTTC
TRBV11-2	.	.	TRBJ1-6	CASSSIRGYNSPLHF	TGTGCCAGCAGCTCGATCCGGGGCTATAATTCACCCCTCCACTTT
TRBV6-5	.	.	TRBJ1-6	CASTRGRKGDSPLHF	TGTGCCAGCACCCGTGGACGGAAGGGAGATTCACCCCTCCACTTT
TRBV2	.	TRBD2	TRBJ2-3	CASSQGLAGGTDTQYF	TGTGCCAGCAGCCAAGGACTAGCGGGAGGGACAGATACGCAGTATTTT
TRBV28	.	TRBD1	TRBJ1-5	CASQDRESNQPQHF	TGTGCCAGCCAGGACAGGGAAAGCAATCAGCCCCAGCATTTT
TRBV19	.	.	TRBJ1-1	CASSRTSSWRDTEAFF	TGTGCCAGTAGCAGAACTTCCTCCTGGCGGGACACTGAAGCTTTCTTT
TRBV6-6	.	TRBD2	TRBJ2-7	CASSRPSTSGPPYEQYF	TGTGCCAGCAGTCGACCATCGACTAGCGGGCCCCCCTACGAGCAGTACTTC
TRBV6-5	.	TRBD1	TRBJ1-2	CASSYSPRQGIDGYTF	TGTGCCAGCAGTTACTCCCCCCGACAGGGGATTGACGGCTACACCTTC
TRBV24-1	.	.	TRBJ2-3	CATSDFADTDTQYF	TGTGCCACCAGTGATTTCGCAGACACAGATACGCAGTATTTT
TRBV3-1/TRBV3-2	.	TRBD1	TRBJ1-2	CASSQGETGGFGYTF	TGTGCCAGCAGCCAAGGGGAGACAGGGGGCTTTGGCTACACCTTC
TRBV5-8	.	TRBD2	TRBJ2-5	CASSLAFIAGVVGETQYF	TGTGCCAGCAGCTTGGCCTTTATAGCGGGGGTCGTCGGAGAGACCCAGTACTTC
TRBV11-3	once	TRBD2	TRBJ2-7	CASSLPGTSDDEQYF	TGTGCCAGCAGCTTGCCCGGGACTAGCGACGACGAGCAGTACTTC
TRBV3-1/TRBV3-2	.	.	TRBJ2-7	CASSPLNDSTYEQYF	TGTGCCAGCAGCCCTTTAAATGACAGTACCTACGAGCAGTACTTC
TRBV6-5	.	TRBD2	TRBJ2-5	CASRRGLAIETQYF	TGTGCCAGCAGGAGGGGACTAGCGATAGAGACCCAGTACTTC
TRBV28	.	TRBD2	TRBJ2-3	CASSPGGLGDTQYF	TGTGCCAGCAGCCCGGGAGGGCTGGGAGATACGCAGTATTTT
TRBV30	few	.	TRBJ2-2	CAWRETSWSTGELFF	TGTGCCTGGAGGGAGACTAGTTGGTCGACCGGGGAGCTGTTTTTT
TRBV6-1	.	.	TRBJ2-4	CASSETSGVGVGAKNIQYF	TGTGCCAGCAGTGAAACTTCGGGGGTAGGGGTTGGGGCCAAAAACATTCAGTACTTC
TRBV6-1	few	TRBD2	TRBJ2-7	CASSEPRLAGGLLSYEQYF	TGTGCCAGCAGTGAACCCCGGCTAGCGGGAGGCCTACTCTCCTACGAGCAGTACTTC
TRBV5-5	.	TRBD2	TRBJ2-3	CASSLPSTSGADTQYF	TGTGCCAGCAGCTTGCCTTCGACTAGCGGGGCAGATACGCAGTATTTT
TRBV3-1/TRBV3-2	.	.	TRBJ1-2	CASSQEQGFFYGYTF	TGTGCCAGCAGCCAAGAGCAGGGTTTTTTCTATGGCTACACCTTC
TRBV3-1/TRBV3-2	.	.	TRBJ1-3	CASSQVFTGNDGNTIYF	TGTGCCAGCAGCCAAGTATTCACAGGGAATGACGGAAACACCATATATTTT
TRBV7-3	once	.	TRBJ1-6	CASSATGGGSPLHF	TGTGCCAGCAGCGCGACGGGAGGCGGTTCACCCCTCCACTTT
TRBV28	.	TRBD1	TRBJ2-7	CASKTTGTGSHEQYF	TGTGCCAGCAAAACGACCGGGACAGGGTCCCACGAGCAGTACTTC
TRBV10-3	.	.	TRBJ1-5	CAISESVGTLHF	TGTGCCATCAGTGAGTCCGTGGGCACACTGCATTTT
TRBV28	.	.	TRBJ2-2	CASRTVRGPGELFF	TGTGCCAGCAGAACAGTACGAGGGCCCGGGGAGCTGTTTTTT
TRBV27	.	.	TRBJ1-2	CASSPHRGSYGYTF	TGTGCCAGCAGTCCCCATAGGGGGAGCTATGGCTACACCTTC
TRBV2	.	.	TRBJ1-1	CASSAEVSTEAFF	TGTGCCAGCAGTGCTGAAGTCAGCACTGAAGCTTTCTTT
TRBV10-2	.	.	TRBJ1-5	CASTQGPGQPQHF	TGCGCCAGCACCCAGGGGCCGGGTCAGCCCCAGCATTTT
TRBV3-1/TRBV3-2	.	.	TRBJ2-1	CASSLFGGNEQFF	TGTGCCAGCAGCCTGTTCGGGGGTAATGAGCAGTTCTTC
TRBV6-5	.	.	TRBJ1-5	CASIRDTILYQPQHF	TGTGCCAGTATCCGGGACACAATCCTTTATCAGCCCCAGCATTTT
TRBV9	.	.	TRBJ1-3	CASSVPGSGNTIYF	TGTGCCAGCAGCGTACCAGGCTCTGGAAACACCATATATTTT